Following are 20 T cell receptor beta chains from one sample sequenced in a study. TCRdb called the RT-PCR reads again in MiXCR, with one record for every CDR3 protein. The table shows about 700,000 distinct CDR3 sequences, with 14% occurring only once. Sequenced material: memory CD4+ T cells from blood. Receptors were obtained from a female donor in good health, serving as a healthy control.

There are a few counts of this clonotype. The chain couples TRBV28 to TRBJ1-1; D remains ambiguous. The CDR3 is 13 amino acids. Between the trimmed V and J ends, which lost 6 bases and 7 bases, there was a span of 15 bases. Germline CDR1 is MDHEN and CDR2 is SYDVKM. The CDR3 reads CASSDPVRFEAFF. DNA of the CDR3: TGTGCCAGCAGCGATCCTGTCAGATTTGAAGCTTTCTTT.

This clonotype was picked up a small number of times. The V gene is TRBV5-5, the J gene TRBJ2-7, with TRBD2 identical over 7 bases. J gave up 3 bases and V 4 bases, and 10 bases lay outside the gene matches. Germline V CDR1 and CDR2: SGHKS, YYEKEE (reference sequence). This CDR3 is built from 15 residues. CDR3 sequence: CASSRAGLEYYEQYF. The CDR3 nucleotides are TGTGCCAGCAGCCGGGCAGGACTAGAATACTACGAGCAGTACTTC. The full variable domain, in which reference TRBV5-5 and TRBJ2-7 provide the parts outside the CDR3, is DAGVTQSPTHLIKTRGQQVTLRCSPISGHKSVSWYQQVLGQGPQFIFQYYEKEERGRGNFPDRFSARQFPNYSSELNVNALLLGDSALYLCASSRAGLEYYEQYFGPGTRLTVT.

The rearrangement links TRBV9 to TRBJ1-3; perhaps TRBD1 as D (5 bases). The CDR3 consists of 15 residues. V was pared by 6 bases and J by 4 bases, with 17 bases between. Germline-derived CDR1 and CDR2 are SGDLS and YYNGEE. The CDR3 coding sequence is TGTGCCAGCAATGCCCAGGCGGGACCAGGAAACACCATATATTTT. Residues: CASNAQAGPGNTIYF.

A word on this clonotype: Being one base from a much bigger clone, this may be a read error. This chain's CDR3 is CASKVTYDQYF. As DNA, the CDR3 is TGTGCCAGTAAGGTGACATACGACCAGTACTTC. V usage is TRBV6-6 and J usage is TRBJ2-7, with D uncertain. There are 11 residues in the CDR3. The germline V gene encodes CDR1 MNHNY and CDR2 SVGAGI (reference sequence).

This clonotype has more than one count but fewer than ten. This chain links TRBV4-3 with TRBJ2-6, with TRBD1 identical over 9 bases. Germline trimming cut 1 base from V and 4 bases from J; bases unmatched to any gene: 8. Germline V CDR1 and CDR2: LGHNA, YSLEER. The CDR3 has 18 amino acids. Here the CDR3 DNA reads TGCGCCAGCAGCCAAGTAACAGGGGGCTCGAGAGGGGCCAACGTCCTGACTTTC. It encodes CASSQVTGGSRGANVLTF.

This clonotype was counted between two and nine times. The chain links TRBV6-2 or TRBV6-3 to TRBJ2-1; 13 positions agree with TRBD2. Unmatched junction bases numbered 5, after V lost 6 bases and J lost 6 bases. Germline V gene data show CDR1 as MNHEY and CDR2 as SVGEGT. The CDR3 spans 15 residues. Here the CDR3 reads CASRIGTSGTNEQFF. The CDR3 nucleotides read TGTGCCAGCAGGATAGGGACTAGCGGGACCAATGAGCAGTTCTTC.

This clonotype was counted ten times or more. This sequence joins TRBV5-5 and TRBJ1-3; 7 bases line up with TRBD1. V shed 3 bases, J shed 0 bases, and the junction held 3 bases outside the gene matches. Per the germline V gene, CDR1 is SGHKS and CDR2 is YYEKEE (reference sequence). This CDR3 region has 15 residues. The CDR3, as DNA: TGTGCCAGCAGCTCACAGGGGTTCTCTGGAAACACCATATATTTT. Protein: CASSSQGFSGNTIYF.

This chain uses TRBV7-2 with TRBJ1-1; TRBD1 matches 7 bases. After removal of 5 bases from V and 6 bases from J, the junction contained 12 bases not matched to a gene. The CDR3 has 15 amino acids. Germline lookup yields CDR1 SGHTA and CDR2 FQGNSA. In DNA form, the CDR3 reads TGTGCCAGCAGCCCCAACCGGGACAGAGAGGCTGAAGCTTTCTTT. Amino acids: CASSPNRDREAEAFF.

There are many counts of this clonotype. This rearrangement joins TRBV7-2 to TRBJ2-4; TRBD2 matches at 9 bases. From germline, CDR1 is SGHTA and CDR2 FQGNSA. CDR3 size: 14 residues. The J segment lost 9 bases and the V segment lost 4 bases, leaving 7 bases of the junction unmatched. The DNA for the CDR3 is TGTGCCAGCAGCTACATAGCGGGAGTCCCCATTCAGTACTTC. Protein product: CASSYIAGVPIQYF.

This clonotype came up many times. The V gene is TRBV10-3, the J gene TRBJ2-3; D remains ambiguous. The CDR3 contains 14 residues. V was shortened by 3 bases and J by 2 bases, with 9 bases between the two germline ends. Germline-derived CDR1 and CDR2 are ENHRY and SYGVKD. The chain's CDR3 is CAISDDLSTDTQYF. The CDR3 DNA is TGTGCCATCAGTGATGATCTTTCCACAGATACGCAGTATTTT.

This clonotype was seen many times. The rearrangement links TRBV29-1 to TRBJ1-2, with a tentative D call TRBD1 (5 bases). Trimming left V 0 bases short and J 4 bases short, with 12 bases between. Per the germline V gene, CDR1 is SQVTM and CDR2 is ANQGSEA. This CDR3 is built from 14 residues. The CDR3 sequence is CSVEDQAGSYGYTF. CDR3 DNA: TGCAGCGTTGAAGATCAGGCAGGGAGCTATGGCTACACCTTC. The whole variable domain, remainder taken from reference TRBV29-1 and TRBJ1-2, is SAVISQKPSRDICQRGTSLTIQCQVDSQVTMMFWYRQQPGQSLTLIATANQGSEATYESGFVIDKFPISRPNLTFSTLTVSNMSPEDSSIYLCSVEDQAGSYGYTFGSGTRLTVV.

This clonotype came up a few times. V gene TRBV30 combines with J gene TRBJ1-1; possible D gene TRBD1, 6 bases. The CDR3 covers 12 residues. V was clipped by 1 base and J by 4 bases, with 7 bases between them. Germline V gene lookup returns CDR1 GTSNPN and CDR2 SVGIG (reference sequence). CDR3 nucleotide sequence: TGTGCCTGGAGTGGAGGGGGCACTGAAGCTTTCTTT. It encodes CAWSGGGTEAFF.

The CDR3 DNA is TGCAGTGCTACGGGACTAGCGGGCGTCACAGATACGCAGTATTTT. Its protein product is CSATGLAGVTDTQYF. V usage is TRBV20-1 and J usage is TRBJ2-3, with 12 nucleotides matching TRBD2. The CDR3 contains 15 residues. V lost 4 bases, J lost 2 bases, and 4 bases stayed unmatched. Germline-derived CDR1 and CDR2 are DFQATT and SNEGSKA (reference sequence).

In its sample, this clonotype was seen many times. The V call is TRBV2, the J call TRBJ2-7; D might be TRBD1 or TRBD2, each matching 5 bases. Trimming removed 6 bases at V and 4 bases at J, with 13 bases between. The length of the CDR3 is 13 residues. Per germline, CDR1 SNHLY and CDR2 FYNNEI. The CDR3 here is CASRTGPSYEQYF. The CDR3 DNA sequence: TGTGCCAGCAGGACGGGGCCCTCATACGAGCAGTACTTC.

This clonotype has a handful of counts. The J gene is TRBJ2-4, the V gene TRBV30; TRBD1 matches 10 bases. Germline V gene lookup returns CDR1 GTSNPN and CDR2 SVGIG (reference sequence). The CDR3 is 14 residues long. V lost 3 bases and J lost 8; bases outside the gene matches: 7. This CDR3 is CAWSQGQGSHIQYF. The CDR3 bases are TGTGCCTGGAGCCAGGGACAGGGGTCGCACATTCAGTACTTC.

This clonotype was seen more than once but under ten times. The chain links TRBV6-5 to TRBJ1-3, with 9 bases matching TRBD1. V shed 5 bases and J 4 bases; nucleotides not matched to a gene: 3. The CDR3 is 14 amino acids. The germline gives CDR1 MNHEY, CDR2 SVGAGI. CDR3 nucleotides: TGTGCCAGCAGTAGGACAGGGGAGGGAAACACCATATATTTT. Translating gives CASSRTGEGNTIYF.

This clonotype was detected ten times or more. The chain couples TRBV20-1 to TRBJ1-1, with D perhaps matching TRBD1 (5 bases). Per the germline V gene, CDR1 is DFQATT and CDR2 is SNEGSKA (reference sequence). The CDR3 totals 14 residues. V was cut by 6 bases and J by 7 bases, with 21 bases left in between. The CDR3 sequence is CSAPPRGRGVEAFF. CDR3 DNA: TGCAGTGCCCCTCCACGGGGTCGGGGGGTTGAAGCTTTCTTT.

V is TRBV15 and J is TRBJ2-5, with TRBD2 matching 9 bases. V trimming: 8 bases; J trimming: 2 bases; junction bases outside the gene matches: 12. Germline V lookup: CDR1 LNHNV, CDR2 YYDKDF (reference sequence). The CDR3 is 16 amino acids. CDR3: CATLPGGRGGQETQYF. The CDR3 DNA is TGTGCCACCCTCCCAGGCGGGCGGGGGGGGCAAGAGACCCAGTACTTC.

In its sample, this clonotype was seen a few times. This chain joins TRBV4-3 and TRBJ1-2, with D tentatively TRBD1 (6 bases). The CDR3 is 15 residues long. V lost 1 base to trimming and J lost 4 bases, with 13 bases between them. Germline V gene lookup returns CDR1 LGHNA and CDR2 YSLEER. As DNA, the CDR3 is TGCGCCAGCAGCCAAGTCGCGGGGGGCAGCTATGGCTACACCTTC. Its translation is CASSQVAGGSYGYTF.

In its sample, this clonotype was seen many times. This chain connects TRBV5-1 to TRBJ1-1; 8 bases are a match to TRBD1. The CDR3 is 14 residues long. V shed 4 bases and J 4 bases; nucleotides not matched to a gene: 6. Germline CDR1 reads SGHRS; CDR2 reads YFSETQ. This chain's CDR3 is CASSKTGEGTEAFF. In DNA form, the CDR3 reads TGCGCCAGCAGCAAGACAGGGGAAGGCACTGAAGCTTTCTTT. Full variable domain (remainder filled in from reference TRBV5-1 and TRBJ1-1): KAGVTQTPRYLIKTRGQQVTLSCSPISGHRSVSWYQQTPGQGLQFLFEYFSETQRNKGNFPGRFSGRQFSNSRSEMNVSTLELGDSALYLCASSKTGEGTEAFFGQGTRLTVV.